This TCR beta chain was found in a study of cytotoxic CD8 clonotypes in ibrutinib-treated CLL. Germline assignment: CDR1 SGDLS and CDR2 YYNGEE. V lost 4 bases to trimming and J lost 6 bases; unmatched junction nucleotides: 5. The CDR3 is 13 residues long. The protocol was immunoSEQ multiplex PCR, while the TCRdb copy is restricted to in-frame clones and leaves out a portion. The top ten hold about 4.5% of the sample, which has roughly 150,000 clones, under 85% seen once. The sequences come from PBMCs, collected after 24 months of ibrutinib treatment. This sequence was found in a human donor with chronic lymphocytic leukemia. The chain is built from TRBV9 and TRBJ2-3; TRBD2 matches 7 bases. CDR3 sequence reads: CASSYRGVDTQYF. The CDR3 DNA follows: TGTGCCAGCAGCTACCGGGGGGTTGATACGCAGTATTTT. The full variable domain, rest sourced from reference TRBV9 and TRBJ2-3, is DSGVTQTPKHLITATGQRVTLRCSPRSGDLSVYWYQQSLDQGLQFLIQYYNGEERAKGNILERFSAQQFPDLHSELNLSSLELGDSALYFCASSYRGVDTQYFGPGTRLTVL.